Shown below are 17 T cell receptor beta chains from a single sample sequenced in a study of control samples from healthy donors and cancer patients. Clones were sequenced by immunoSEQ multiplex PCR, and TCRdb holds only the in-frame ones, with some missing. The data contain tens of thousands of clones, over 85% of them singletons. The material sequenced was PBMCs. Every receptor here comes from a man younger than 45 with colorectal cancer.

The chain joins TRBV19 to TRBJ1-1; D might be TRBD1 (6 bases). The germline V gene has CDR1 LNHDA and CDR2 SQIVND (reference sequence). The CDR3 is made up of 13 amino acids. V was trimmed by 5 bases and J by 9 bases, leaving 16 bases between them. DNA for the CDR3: TGTGCCAGTAGTCCCACAGGGTACGGGAAAGCTTTCTTT. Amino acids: CASSPTGYGKAFF. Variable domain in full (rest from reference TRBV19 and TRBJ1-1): DGGITQSPKYLFRKEGQNVTLSCEQNLNHDAMYWYRQDPGQGLRLIYYSQIVNDFQKGDIAEGYSVSREKKESFPLTVTSAQKNPTAFYLCASSPTGYGKAFFGQGTRLTVV.

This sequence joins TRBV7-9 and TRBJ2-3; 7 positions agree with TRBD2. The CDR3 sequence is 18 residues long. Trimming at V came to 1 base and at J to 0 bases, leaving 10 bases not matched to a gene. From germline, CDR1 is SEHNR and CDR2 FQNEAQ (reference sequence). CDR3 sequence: CASSLGTLGRGSTDTQYF. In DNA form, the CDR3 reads TGTGCCAGCAGCTTAGGGACCCTCGGGCGGGGGAGCACAGATACGCAGTATTTT.

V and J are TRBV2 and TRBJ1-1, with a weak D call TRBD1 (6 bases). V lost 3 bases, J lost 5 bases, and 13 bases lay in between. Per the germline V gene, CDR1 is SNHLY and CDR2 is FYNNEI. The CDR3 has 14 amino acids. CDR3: CASSEVQGRTEAFF. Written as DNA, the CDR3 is TGTGCCAGCAGTGAGGTGCAGGGGAGAACTGAAGCTTTCTTT.

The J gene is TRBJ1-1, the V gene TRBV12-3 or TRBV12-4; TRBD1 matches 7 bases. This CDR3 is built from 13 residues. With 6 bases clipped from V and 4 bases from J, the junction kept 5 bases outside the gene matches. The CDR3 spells CASSLTGSTEAFF. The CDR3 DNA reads TGTGCCAGCAGCTTGACAGGGTCCACTGAAGCTTTCTTT.

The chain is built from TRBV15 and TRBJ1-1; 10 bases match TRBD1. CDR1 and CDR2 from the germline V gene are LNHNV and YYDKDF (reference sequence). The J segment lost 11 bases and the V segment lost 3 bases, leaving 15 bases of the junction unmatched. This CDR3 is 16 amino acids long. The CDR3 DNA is TGTGCCACCAGCAGGTTCAAAGGACAGGGGGGTTCTGGGGCTTTCTTT. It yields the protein CATSRFKGQGGSGAFF.

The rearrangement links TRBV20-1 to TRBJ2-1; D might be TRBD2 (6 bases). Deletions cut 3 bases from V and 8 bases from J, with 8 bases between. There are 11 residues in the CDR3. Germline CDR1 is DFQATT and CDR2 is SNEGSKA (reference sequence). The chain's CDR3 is CSARTRHEQFF. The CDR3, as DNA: TGCAGTGCTAGGACTAGGCATGAGCAGTTCTTC.

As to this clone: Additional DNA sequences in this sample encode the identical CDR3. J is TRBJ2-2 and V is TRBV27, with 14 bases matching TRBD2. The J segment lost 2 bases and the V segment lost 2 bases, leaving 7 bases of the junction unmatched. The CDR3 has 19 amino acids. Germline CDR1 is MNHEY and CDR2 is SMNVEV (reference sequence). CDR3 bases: TGTGCCAGCAGTTTACGACTAGCGGGGGGGCAGGTAAACACCGGGGAGCTGTTTTTT. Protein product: CASSLRLAGGQVNTGELFF.

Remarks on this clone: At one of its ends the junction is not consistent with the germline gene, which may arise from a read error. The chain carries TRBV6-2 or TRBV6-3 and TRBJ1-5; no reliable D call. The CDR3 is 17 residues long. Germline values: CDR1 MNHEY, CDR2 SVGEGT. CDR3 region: CASSYLRVPAWNQSQHF. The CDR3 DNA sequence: TGTGCCAGCAGTTACTTACGGGTACCGGCTTGGAATCAGTCCCAGCATTTT.

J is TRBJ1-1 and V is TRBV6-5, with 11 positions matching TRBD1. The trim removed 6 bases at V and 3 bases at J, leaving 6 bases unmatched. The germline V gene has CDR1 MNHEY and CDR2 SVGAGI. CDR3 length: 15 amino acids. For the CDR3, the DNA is TGTGCCAGCAGCCGTGGGACAGGGGGGCACACTGAAGCTTTCTTT. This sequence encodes CASSRGTGGHTEAFF.

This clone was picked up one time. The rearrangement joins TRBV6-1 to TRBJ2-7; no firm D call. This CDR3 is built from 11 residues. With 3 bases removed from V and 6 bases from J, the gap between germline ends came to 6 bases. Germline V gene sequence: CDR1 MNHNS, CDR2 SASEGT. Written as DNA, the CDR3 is TGTGCCAGCAGTGAGATTTCCGAGCAGTACTTC. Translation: CASSEISEQYF.

The CDR3 nucleotides are TGTGCCAGCAGTTACTCGCCGGGACTAGGGGATAATACGCAGTATTTT. This sequence encodes CASSYSPGLGDNTQYF. The chain combines TRBV6-5 with TRBJ2-3; TRBD2 matches 8 bases. Germline assignment: CDR1 MNHEY and CDR2 SVGAGI. The CDR3 spans 16 residues. J gave up 7 bases and V 0 bases, and 9 bases lay outside the gene matches.

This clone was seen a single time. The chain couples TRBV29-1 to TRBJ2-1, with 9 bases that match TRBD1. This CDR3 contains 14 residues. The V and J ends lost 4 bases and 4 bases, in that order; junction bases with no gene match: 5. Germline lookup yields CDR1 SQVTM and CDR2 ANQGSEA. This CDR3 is CSVVGTGTYNEQFF. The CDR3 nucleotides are TGCAGCGTTGTGGGGACAGGGACTTACAATGAGCAGTTCTTC.

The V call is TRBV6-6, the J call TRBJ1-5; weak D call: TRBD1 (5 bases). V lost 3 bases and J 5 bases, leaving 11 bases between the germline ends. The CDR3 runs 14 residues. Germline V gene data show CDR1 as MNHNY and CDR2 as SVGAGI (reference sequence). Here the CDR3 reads CASSYSSGDQPQHF. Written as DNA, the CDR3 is TGTGCCAGCAGTTATTCGTCGGGGGATCAGCCCCAGCATTTT.

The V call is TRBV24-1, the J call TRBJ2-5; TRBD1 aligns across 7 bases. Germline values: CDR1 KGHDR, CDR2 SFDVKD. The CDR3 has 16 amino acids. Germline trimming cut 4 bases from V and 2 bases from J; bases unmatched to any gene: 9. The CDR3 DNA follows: TGTGCCACCAGTGACTTCTCTAAGACAGGGCAAGAGACCCAGTACTTC. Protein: CATSDFSKTGQETQYF.

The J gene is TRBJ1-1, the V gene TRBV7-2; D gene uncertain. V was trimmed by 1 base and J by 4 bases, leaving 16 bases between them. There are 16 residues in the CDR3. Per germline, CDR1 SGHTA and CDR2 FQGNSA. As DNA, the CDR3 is TGTGCCAGCAGCTTAGACGGTGGCGGATCCGGCACTGAAGCTTTCTTT. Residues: CASSLDGGGSGTEAFF.

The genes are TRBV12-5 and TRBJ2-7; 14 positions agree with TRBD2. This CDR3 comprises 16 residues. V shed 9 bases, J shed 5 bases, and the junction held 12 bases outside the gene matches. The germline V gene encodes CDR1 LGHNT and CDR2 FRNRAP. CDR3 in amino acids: CARATLGTSGGHEQYF. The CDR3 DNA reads TGTGCTAGGGCCACCTTGGGGACTAGCGGGGGCCACGAGCAGTACTTC.

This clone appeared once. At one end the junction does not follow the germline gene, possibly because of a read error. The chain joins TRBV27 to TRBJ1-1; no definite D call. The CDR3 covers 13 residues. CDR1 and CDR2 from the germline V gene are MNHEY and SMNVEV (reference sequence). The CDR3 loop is CASRPLDRAPLIF. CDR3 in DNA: TGTGCCAGCAGACCTTTGGACCGGGCCCCTCTAATTTTT.